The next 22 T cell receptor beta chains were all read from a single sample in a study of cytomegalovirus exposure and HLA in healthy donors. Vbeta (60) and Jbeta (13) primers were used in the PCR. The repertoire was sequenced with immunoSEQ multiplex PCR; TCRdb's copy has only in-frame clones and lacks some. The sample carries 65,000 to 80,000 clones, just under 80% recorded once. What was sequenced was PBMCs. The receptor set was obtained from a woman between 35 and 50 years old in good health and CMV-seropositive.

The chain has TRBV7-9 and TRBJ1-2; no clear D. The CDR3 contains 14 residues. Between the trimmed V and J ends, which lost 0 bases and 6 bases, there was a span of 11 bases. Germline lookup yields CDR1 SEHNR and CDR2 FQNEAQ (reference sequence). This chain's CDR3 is CASSLAEGWNGYTF. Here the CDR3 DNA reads TGTGCCAGCAGCTTAGCCGAGGGCTGGAATGGCTACACCTTC. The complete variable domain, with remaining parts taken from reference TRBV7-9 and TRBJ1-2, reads DTGVSQNPRHKITKRGQNVTFRCDPISEHNRLYWYRQTLGQGPEFLTYFQNEAQLEKSRLLSDRFSAERPKGSFSTLEIQRTEQGDSAMYLCASSLAEGWNGYTFGSGTRLTVV.

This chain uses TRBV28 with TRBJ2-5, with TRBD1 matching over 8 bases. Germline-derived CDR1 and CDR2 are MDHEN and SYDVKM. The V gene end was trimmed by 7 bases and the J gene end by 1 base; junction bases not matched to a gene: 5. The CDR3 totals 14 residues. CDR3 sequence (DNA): TGTGCCAGCACCGGACAGGGTGGCCAAGAGACCCAGTACTTC. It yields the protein CASTGQGGQETQYF.

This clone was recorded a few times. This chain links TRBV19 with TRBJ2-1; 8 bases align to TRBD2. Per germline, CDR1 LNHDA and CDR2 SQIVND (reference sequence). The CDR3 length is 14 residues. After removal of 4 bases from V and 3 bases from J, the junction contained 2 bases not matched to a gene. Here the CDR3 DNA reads TGTGCCAGTAGTACGGGACTAGTCTACAATGAGCAGTTCTTC. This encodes CASSTGLVYNEQFF.

CDR3 residues: CATEVLGTGELFF. The CDR3 DNA reads TGTGCCACCGAGGTCCTGGGCACCGGGGAGCTGTTTTTT. The V and J genes are TRBV18 and TRBJ2-2, with no clear D. Germline CDR1 is KGHSH and CDR2 is LQKENI. This CDR3 comprises 13 residues. V was cut by 10 bases and J by 4 bases, with 13 bases left in between.

CDR3 region: CSVAWLAGGQNTDTQYF. CDR3 in DNA: TGCAGCGTTGCGTGGCTAGCGGGGGGGCAGAACACAGATACGCAGTATTTT. The chain couples TRBV29-1 to TRBJ2-3, with TRBD2 matching 12 bases. This CDR3 region has 17 residues. V lost 4 bases, J lost 2 bases, and 10 bases stayed unmatched. CDR1 is SQVTM, CDR2 ANQGSEA, per germline.

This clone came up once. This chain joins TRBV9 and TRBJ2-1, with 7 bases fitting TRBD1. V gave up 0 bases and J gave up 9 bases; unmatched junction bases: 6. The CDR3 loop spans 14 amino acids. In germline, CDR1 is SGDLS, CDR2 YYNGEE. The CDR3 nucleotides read TGTGCCAGCAGCGTAGATGGACAGGCCGGTGAGCAGTTCTTC. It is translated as CASSVDGQAGEQFF.

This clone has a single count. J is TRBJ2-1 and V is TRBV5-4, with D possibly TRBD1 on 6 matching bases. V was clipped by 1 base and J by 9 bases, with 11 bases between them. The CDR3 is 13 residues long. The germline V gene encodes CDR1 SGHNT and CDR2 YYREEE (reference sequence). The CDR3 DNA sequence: TGTGCCAGCAGCTTGTTTGGGGGCGGTGAGCAGTTCTTC. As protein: CASSLFGGGEQFF.

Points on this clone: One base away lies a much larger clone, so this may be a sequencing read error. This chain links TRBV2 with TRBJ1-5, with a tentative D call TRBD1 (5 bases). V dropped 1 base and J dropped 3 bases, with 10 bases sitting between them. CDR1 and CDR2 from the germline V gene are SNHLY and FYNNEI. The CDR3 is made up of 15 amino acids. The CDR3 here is CASSEGQLDNQPQHF. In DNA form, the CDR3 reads TGTGCCAGCAGTGAAGGACAGCTCGACAATCAGCCCCAGCATTTT.

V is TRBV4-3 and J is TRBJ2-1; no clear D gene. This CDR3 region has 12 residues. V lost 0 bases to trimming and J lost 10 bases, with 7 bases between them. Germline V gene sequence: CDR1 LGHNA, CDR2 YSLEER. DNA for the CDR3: TGCGCCAGCAGCCAAGATAGAACGGAGCAGTTCTTC. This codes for CASSQDRTEQFF.

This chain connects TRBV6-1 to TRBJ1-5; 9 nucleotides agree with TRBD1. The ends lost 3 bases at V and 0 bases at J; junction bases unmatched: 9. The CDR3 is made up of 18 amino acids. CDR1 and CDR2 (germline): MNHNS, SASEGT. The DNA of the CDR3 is TGTGCCAGCAGTGAGGGGACAGGGATGGACCTTAGCAATCAGCCCCAGCATTTT. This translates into CASSEGTGMDLSNQPQHF.

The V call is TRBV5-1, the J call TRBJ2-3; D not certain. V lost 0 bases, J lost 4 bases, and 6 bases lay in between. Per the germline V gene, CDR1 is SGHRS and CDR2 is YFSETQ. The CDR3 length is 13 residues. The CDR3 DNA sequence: TGCGCCAGCAGCTTGGCCCGGTCAGATACGCAGTATTTT. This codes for CASSLARSDTQYF. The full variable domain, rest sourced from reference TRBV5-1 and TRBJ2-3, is KAGVTQTPRYLIKTRGQQVTLSCSPISGHRSVSWYQQTPGQGLQFLFEYFSETQRNKGNFPGRFSGRQFSNSRSEMNVSTLELGDSALYLCASSLARSDTQYFGPGTRLTVL.

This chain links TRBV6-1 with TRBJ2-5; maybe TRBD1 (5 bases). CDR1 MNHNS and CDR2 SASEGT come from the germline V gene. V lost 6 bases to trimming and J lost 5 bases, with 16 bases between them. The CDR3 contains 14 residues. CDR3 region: CASSPLGVGETQYF. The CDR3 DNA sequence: TGTGCCAGCAGCCCTTTAGGGGTTGGGGAGACCCAGTACTTC.

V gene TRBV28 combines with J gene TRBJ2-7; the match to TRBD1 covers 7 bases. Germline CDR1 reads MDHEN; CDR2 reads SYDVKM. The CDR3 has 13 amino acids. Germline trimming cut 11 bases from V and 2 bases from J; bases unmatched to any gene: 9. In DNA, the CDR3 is TGTGCCGCGGAGAGACAGGGTCCCTACGAGCAGTACTTC. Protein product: CAAERQGPYEQYF.

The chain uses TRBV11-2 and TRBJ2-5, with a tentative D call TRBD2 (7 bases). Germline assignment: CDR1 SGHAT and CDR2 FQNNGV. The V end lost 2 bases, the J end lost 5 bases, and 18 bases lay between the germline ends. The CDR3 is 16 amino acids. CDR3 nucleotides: TGTGCCAGCAGCTTAATTCCTGGCGGGGGCACGGAGACCCAGTACTTC. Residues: CASSLIPGGGTETQYF.

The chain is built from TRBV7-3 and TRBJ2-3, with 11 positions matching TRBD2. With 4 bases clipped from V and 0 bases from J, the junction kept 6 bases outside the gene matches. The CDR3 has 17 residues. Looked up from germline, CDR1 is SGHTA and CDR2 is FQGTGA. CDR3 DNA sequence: TGTGCCAGCAGCTCGCGACTAGCGGGGACAAGCACAGATACGCAGTATTTT. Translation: CASSSRLAGTSTDTQYF.

CDR3 residues: CASSGTGPQPQHF. DNA of the CDR3: TGTGCCAGTAGTGGGACAGGGCCTCAGCCCCAGCATTTT. The chain couples TRBV19 to TRBJ1-5; 9 nucleotides align to TRBD1. The CDR3 has 13 residues. The V gene end was trimmed by 5 bases and the J gene end by 6 bases; junction bases not matched to a gene: 2. Germline values: CDR1 LNHDA, CDR2 SQIVND (reference sequence).

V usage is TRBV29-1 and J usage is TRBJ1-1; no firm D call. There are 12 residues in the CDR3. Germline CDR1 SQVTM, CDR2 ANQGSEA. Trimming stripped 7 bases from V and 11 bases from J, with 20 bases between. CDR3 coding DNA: TGCAGCGCCTCCCCGGTACGTGACTGGGCTTTCTTT. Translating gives CSASPVRDWAFF. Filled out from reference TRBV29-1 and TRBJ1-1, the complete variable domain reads SAVISQKPSRDICQRGTSLTIQCQVDSQVTMMFWYRQQPGQSLTLIATANQGSEATYESGFVIDKFPISRPNLTFSTLTVSNMSPEDSSIYLCSASPVRDWAFFGQGTRLTVV.

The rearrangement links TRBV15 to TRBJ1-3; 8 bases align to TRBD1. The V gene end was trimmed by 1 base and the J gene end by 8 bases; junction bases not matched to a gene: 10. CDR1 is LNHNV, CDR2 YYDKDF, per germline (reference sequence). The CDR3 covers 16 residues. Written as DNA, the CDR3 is TGTGCCACCAGCAGAGGGAACAGGGGGATGGAAGACACCATATATTTT. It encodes CATSRGNRGMEDTIYF. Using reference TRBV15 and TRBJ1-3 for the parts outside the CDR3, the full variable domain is DAMVIQNPRYQVTQFGKPVTLSCSQTLNHNVMYWYQQKSSQAPKLLFHYYDKDFNNEADTPDNFQSRRPNTSFCFLDIRSPGLGDTAMYLCATSRGNRGMEDTIYFGEGSWLTVV.

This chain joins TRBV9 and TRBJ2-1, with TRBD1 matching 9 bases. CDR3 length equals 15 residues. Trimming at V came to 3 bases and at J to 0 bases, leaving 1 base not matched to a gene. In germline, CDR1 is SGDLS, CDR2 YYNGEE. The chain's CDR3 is CASSEGQGSYNEQFF. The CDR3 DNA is TGTGCCAGCAGCGAGGGACAGGGCTCCTACAATGAGCAGTTCTTC.

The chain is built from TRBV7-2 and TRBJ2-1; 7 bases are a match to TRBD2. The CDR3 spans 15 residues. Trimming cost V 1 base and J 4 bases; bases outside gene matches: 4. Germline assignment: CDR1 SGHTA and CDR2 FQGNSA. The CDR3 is CASSLGSGRYNEQFF. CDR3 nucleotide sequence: TGTGCCAGCAGCTTAGGTAGCGGGCGATACAATGAGCAGTTCTTC.

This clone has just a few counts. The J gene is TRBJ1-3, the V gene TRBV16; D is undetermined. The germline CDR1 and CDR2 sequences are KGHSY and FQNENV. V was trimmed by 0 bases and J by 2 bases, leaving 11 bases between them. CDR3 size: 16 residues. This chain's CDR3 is CASSQSREVTGNTIYF. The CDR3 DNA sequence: TGTGCCAGCAGCCAATCGAGGGAGGTAACTGGAAACACCATATATTTT.

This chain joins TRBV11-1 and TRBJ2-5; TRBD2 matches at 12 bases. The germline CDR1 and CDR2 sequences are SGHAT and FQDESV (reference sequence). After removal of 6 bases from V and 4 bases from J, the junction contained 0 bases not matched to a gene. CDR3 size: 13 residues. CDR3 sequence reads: CASRTSGGETQYF. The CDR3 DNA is TGTGCCAGCAGGACTAGCGGGGGAGAGACCCAGTACTTC.